Described below is a single T cell receptor (beta chain) sequence and its context. Its matching antigen is unknown. The sample belongs to a study of chemoradiotherapy in HPV16-positive cancers. General study findings and limits: HPV-responsive T-cell expansion during chemoradiotherapy was linked to improved recurrence-free survival in HPV16-positive patients. The functional HPV-specific definition rests on just a couple of HPV16-positive patients. Non-HPV-specific T cells did not expand in tumors during treatment, whereas candidate HPV-specific clones and E7-related motifs did.

This table comes from immunoSEQ multiplex PCR, and its TCRdb copy is limited to in-frame clones, with some not included. The repertoire holds approximately 5,700 clones, 75% to 85% seen once, with about 9.9% in the top ten. The receptor comes from a human donor with HPV-associated anogenital cancer. The starting material was tumor tissue, obtained from a patient who underwent chemoradiotherapy.

The CDR3 sequence is CASRSGTAIPGAFF. The CDR3 nucleotides read TGTGCCAGCAGATCAGGGACAGCTATACCGGGAGCTTTCTTT. The chain joins TRBV7-9 to TRBJ1-1; 7 nucleotides agree with TRBD1. V shed 6 bases, J shed 10 bases, and the junction held 14 bases outside the gene matches. This CDR3 is built from 14 residues. Germline V gene lookup returns CDR1 SEHNR and CDR2 FQNEAQ (reference sequence).